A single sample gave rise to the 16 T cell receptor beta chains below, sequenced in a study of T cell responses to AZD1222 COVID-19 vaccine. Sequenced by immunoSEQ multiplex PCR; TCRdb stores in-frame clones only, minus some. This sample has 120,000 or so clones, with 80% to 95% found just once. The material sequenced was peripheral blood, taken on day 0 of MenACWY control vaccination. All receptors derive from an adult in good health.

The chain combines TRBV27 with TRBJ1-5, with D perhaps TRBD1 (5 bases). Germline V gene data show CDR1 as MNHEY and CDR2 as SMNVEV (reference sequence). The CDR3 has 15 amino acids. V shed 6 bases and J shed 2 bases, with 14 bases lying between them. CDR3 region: CASRKFQGGNQPQHF. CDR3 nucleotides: TGTGCCAGCAGAAAATTCCAAGGGGGCAATCAGCCCCAGCATTTT.

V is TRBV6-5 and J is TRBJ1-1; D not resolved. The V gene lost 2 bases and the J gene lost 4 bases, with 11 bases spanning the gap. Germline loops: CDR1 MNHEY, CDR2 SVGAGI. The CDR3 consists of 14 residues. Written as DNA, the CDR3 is TGTGCCAGCAGTTACGGGGTTTGGGGCACTGAAGCTTTCTTT. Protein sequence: CASSYGVWGTEAFF.

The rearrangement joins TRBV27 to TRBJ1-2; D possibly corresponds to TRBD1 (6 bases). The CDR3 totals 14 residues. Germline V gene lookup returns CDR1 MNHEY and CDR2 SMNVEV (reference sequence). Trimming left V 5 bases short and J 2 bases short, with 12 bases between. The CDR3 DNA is TGTGCCAGCAGTCTCCTCACAGGGAACTATGGCTACACCTTC. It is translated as CASSLLTGNYGYTF.

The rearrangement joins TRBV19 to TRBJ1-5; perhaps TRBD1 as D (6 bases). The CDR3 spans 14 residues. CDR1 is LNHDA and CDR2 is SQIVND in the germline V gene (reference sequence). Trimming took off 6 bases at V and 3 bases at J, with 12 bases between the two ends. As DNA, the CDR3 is TGTGCCAGTAGCCATGGACAGATCAATCAGCCCCAGCATTTT. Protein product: CASSHGQINQPQHF. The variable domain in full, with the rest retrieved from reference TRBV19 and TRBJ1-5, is DGGITQSPKYLFRKEGQNVTLSCEQNLNHDAMYWYRQDPGQGLRLIYYSQIVNDFQKGDIAEGYSVSREKKESFPLTVTSAQKNPTAFYLCASSHGQINQPQHFGDGTRLSIL.

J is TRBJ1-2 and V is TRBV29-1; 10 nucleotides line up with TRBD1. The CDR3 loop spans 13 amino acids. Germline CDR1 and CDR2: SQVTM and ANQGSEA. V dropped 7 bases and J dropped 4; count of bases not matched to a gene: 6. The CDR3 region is CSARDRGFYGYTF. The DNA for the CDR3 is TGCAGCGCTCGGGACAGGGGATTCTATGGCTACACCTTC.

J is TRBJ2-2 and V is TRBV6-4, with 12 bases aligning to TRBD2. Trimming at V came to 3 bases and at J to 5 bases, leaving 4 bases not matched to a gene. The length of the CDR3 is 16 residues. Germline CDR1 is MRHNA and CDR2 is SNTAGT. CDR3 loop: CASSELAGGRTGELFF. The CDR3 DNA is TGTGCCAGCAGTGAACTAGCGGGAGGAAGAACCGGGGAGCTGTTTTTT.

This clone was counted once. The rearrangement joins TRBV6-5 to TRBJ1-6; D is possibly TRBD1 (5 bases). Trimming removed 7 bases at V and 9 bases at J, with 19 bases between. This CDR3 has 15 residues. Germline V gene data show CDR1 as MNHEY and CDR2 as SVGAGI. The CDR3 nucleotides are TGTGCCAGCAAAACAGCCCGGGGGAGAGGTTCACCCCTCCACTTT. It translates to CASKTARGRGSPLHF.

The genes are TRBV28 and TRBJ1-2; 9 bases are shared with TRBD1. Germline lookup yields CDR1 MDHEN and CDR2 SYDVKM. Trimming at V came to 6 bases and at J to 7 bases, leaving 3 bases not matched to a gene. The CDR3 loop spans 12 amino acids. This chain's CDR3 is CASRRTGAGYTF. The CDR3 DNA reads TGTGCCAGCAGGCGGACAGGGGCTGGCTACACCTTC.

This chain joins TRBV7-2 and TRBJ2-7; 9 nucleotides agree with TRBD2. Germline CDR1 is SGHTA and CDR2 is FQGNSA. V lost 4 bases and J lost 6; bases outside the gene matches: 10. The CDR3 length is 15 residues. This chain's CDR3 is CASSYSGSGSPEQYF. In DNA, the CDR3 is TGTGCCAGCAGCTATAGCGGGAGTGGATCGCCCGAGCAGTACTTC.

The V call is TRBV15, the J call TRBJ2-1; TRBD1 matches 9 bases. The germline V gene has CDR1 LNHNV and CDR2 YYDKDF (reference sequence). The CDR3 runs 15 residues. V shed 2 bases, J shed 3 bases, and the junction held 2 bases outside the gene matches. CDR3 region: CATSRRQGDYNEQFF. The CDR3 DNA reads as TGTGCCACCAGCAGAAGACAGGGGGACTACAATGAGCAGTTCTTC. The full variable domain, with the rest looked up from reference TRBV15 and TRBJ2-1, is DAMVIQNPRYQVTQFGKPVTLSCSQTLNHNVMYWYQQKSSQAPKLLFHYYDKDFNNEADTPDNFQSRRPNTSFCFLDIRSPGLGDTAMYLCATSRRQGDYNEQFFGPGTRLTVL.

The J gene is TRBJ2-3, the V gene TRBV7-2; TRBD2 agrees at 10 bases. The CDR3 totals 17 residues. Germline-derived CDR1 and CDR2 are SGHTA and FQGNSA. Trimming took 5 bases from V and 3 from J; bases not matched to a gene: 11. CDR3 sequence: CASSRQPASGGTDTQYF. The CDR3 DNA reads TGTGCCAGCAGCCGCCAACCCGCTAGCGGGGGAACAGATACGCAGTATTTT.

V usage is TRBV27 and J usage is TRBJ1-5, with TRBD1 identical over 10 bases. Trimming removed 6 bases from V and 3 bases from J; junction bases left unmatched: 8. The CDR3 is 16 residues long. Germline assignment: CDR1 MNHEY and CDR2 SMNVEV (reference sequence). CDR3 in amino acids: CASRNAGTGDNQPQHF. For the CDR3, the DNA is TGTGCCAGCAGGAACGCCGGGACAGGGGACAATCAGCCCCAGCATTTT.

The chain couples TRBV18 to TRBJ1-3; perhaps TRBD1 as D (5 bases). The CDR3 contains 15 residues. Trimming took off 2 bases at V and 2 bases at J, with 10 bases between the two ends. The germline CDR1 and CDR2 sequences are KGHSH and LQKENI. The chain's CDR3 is CASSPVEGAGNTIYF. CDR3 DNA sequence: TGTGCCAGCTCACCAGTGGAAGGGGCTGGAAACACCATATATTTT.

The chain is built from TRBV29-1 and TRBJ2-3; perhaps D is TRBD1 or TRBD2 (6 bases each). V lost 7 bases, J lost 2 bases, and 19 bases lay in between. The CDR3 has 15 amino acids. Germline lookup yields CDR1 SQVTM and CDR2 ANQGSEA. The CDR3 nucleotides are TGCAGCGCCCGAGGGGGGCGGGGAGACACAGATACGCAGTATTTT. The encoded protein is CSARGGRGDTDTQYF.

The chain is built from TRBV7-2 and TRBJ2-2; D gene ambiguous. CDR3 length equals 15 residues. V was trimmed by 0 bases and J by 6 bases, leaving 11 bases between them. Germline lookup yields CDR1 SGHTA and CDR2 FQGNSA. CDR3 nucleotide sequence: TGTGCCAGCAGCTTAGCGGCACCCCGCCCCGGGGAGCTGTTTTTT. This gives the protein CASSLAAPRPGELFF.

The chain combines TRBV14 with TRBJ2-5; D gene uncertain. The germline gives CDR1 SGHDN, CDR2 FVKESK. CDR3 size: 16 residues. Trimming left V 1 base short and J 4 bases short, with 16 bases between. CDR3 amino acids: CASSQVQKVRPETQYF. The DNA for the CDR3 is TGTGCCAGCAGCCAAGTTCAGAAAGTTCGGCCAGAGACCCAGTACTTC.